Each of the 26 T cell receptor beta chains below was sequenced from the same sample in a study of shared clonotypes between healthy human individuals (dated by TCRdb to 2018 to 2020). Receptor amplification or capture employed the immunoSEQ multiplex PCR assay. The source is immuneACCESS, and TCRdb retained only in-frame sequences with V and J called. Part of the clones is not carried over; for the studies checked, unresolved V genes explain less than half of this, and the remainder is unexplained. For this sample the table gives 1.5 million to 1.9 million clones, of which nearly 99% were detected only once. Less than 0.55% of the sample belongs to the ten largest clones. The sequenced sample was naive CD4+ T cells sorted from blood. Sample cell subset or site, as interpreted from the label and publication: CD45RA+ positively selected. These receptors originate from a man between 25 and 39 years old in good health.

As to this clone: This same CDR3 is encoded by further DNA sequences in the sample. This chain joins TRBV5-1 and TRBJ1-1, with 7 bases aligning to TRBD1. The germline V gene encodes CDR1 SGHRS and CDR2 YFSETQ. After removal of 2 bases from V and 0 bases from J, the junction contained 4 bases not matched to a gene. The CDR3 is 15 residues long. The chain's CDR3 is CASSLRTGMNTEAFF. Here the CDR3 DNA reads TGCGCCAGCAGCTTAAGGACAGGAATGAACACTGAAGCTTTCTTT.

This clone showed up just once. The sample holds other DNA sequences that translate to the same CDR3. V is TRBV9 and J is TRBJ2-2, with 8 bases aligning to TRBD1. The CDR3 runs 14 residues. CDR1 is SGDLS, CDR2 YYNGEE, per germline. The V segment lost 0 bases and the J segment 6 bases; nucleotides outside the gene matches: 1. In nucleotides, the CDR3 is TGTGCCAGCAGCGTAGCGACAGGGGCCGGGGAGCTGTTTTTT. It specifies CASSVATGAGELFF.

This chain joins TRBV28 and TRBJ2-1; TRBD2 is a possible D gene (5 bases). V was clipped by 7 bases and J by 4 bases, with 11 bases between them. CDR3 length: 13 amino acids. CDR1 is MDHEN and CDR2 is SYDVKM in the germline V gene. The CDR3 DNA sequence: TGTGCCAGCAACGGGGTGGGATACAATGAGCAGTTCTTC. Its translation is CASNGVGYNEQFF.

The genes are TRBV11-3 and TRBJ2-2; 8 bases fit TRBD1. The CDR3 spans 15 residues. Trimming at V came to 5 bases and at J to 3 bases, leaving 5 bases not matched to a gene. Germline lookup yields CDR1 SGHNT and CDR2 YENEEA. The CDR3 spells CASSRTGSDTGELFF. The CDR3 DNA reads TGTGCCAGCAGCAGGACAGGGTCGGACACCGGGGAGCTGTTTTTT.

This clone occurred once. The CDR3, as DNA: TGTGCCAGCAGCAGATTGGGGGCTCTAGGAACCGGGGAGCTGTTTTTT. It codes for CASSRLGALGTGELFF. This rearrangement joins TRBV7-2 to TRBJ2-2; D is perhaps TRBD1 (6 bases). The CDR3 consists of 16 residues. Deletions cut 5 bases from V and 5 bases from J, with 18 bases between. Germline assignment: CDR1 SGHTA and CDR2 FQGNSA.

The genes are TRBV7-2 and TRBJ2-7, with 7 positions matching TRBD1. V lost 5 bases, J lost 1 base, and 8 bases stayed unmatched. Germline CDR1 reads SGHTA; CDR2 reads FQGNSA. This CDR3 has 15 amino acids. CDR3 protein: CASSPTGSPSYEQYF. DNA of the CDR3: TGTGCCAGCAGCCCGACAGGGTCTCCTTCCTACGAGCAGTACTTC.

J is TRBJ2-7 and V is TRBV9; TRBD1 matches at 8 bases. This CDR3 has 14 residues. Trimming removed 3 bases from V and 3 bases from J; junction bases left unmatched: 5. Per the germline V gene, CDR1 is SGDLS and CDR2 is YYNGEE. This CDR3 reads CASSAGQDNYEQYF. The CDR3 DNA reads as TGTGCCAGCAGCGCGGGACAGGACAACTACGAGCAGTACTTC.

This chain links TRBV28 with TRBJ2-3, with 12 nucleotides matching TRBD2. V dropped 5 bases and J dropped 4; count of bases not matched to a gene: 13. Looked up from germline, CDR1 is MDHEN and CDR2 is SYDVKM. The CDR3 sequence is 18 residues long. The CDR3 region has the DNA TGTGCCAGCAGTCTGACTAGCGGGAGAGGGCAGGGGGCAGATACGCAGTATTTT. Residues: CASSLTSGRGQGADTQYF.

This rearrangement joins TRBV21-1 to TRBJ2-6; the DNA was not used to check the table's D call, TRBD1. TRBV21-1 constitutes a pseudogene. This CDR3 contains 20 residues. For the CDR3, the DNA is TGTGCCAGCAGCAAAGCGCGGGGTGGACAGGACCGCTCTGGGGCCAACGTCCTGACTTTC. This encodes CASSKARGGQDRSGANVLTF.

This rearrangement joins TRBV28 to TRBJ2-7; TRBD1 is a possible D gene (6 bases). V was shortened by 5 bases and J by 3 bases, with 14 bases between the two germline ends. CDR1 is MDHEN, CDR2 SYDVKM, per germline. The CDR3 contains 14 residues. CDR3 protein: CASSPGTSFYEQYF. The CDR3 DNA reads as TGTGCCAGCAGTCCGGGGACATCCTTCTACGAGCAGTACTTC.

This sequence joins TRBV7-2 and TRBJ2-7; 10 bases are a match to TRBD2. Germline trimming cut 3 bases from V and 3 bases from J; bases unmatched to any gene: 8. This CDR3 region has 16 residues. Germline V gene lookup returns CDR1 SGHTA and CDR2 FQGNSA. The CDR3 protein is CASSFRASGSIYEQYF. The CDR3 nucleotides read TGTGCCAGCAGCTTCCGGGCTAGCGGGAGTATCTACGAGCAGTACTTC. Using reference TRBV7-2 and TRBJ2-7 for the parts outside the CDR3, the full variable domain is GAGVSQSPSNKVTEKGKDVELRCDPISGHTALYWYRQSLGQGLEFLIYFQGNSAPDKSGLPSDRFSAERTGGSVSTLTIQRTQQEDSAVYLCASSFRASGSIYEQYFGPGTRLTVT.

Only one count was recorded for this clone. The J gene is TRBJ2-5, the V gene TRBV28, with 7 bases fitting TRBD1. The CDR3 spans 10 residues. From germline, CDR1 is MDHEN and CDR2 SYDVKM. The CDR3 is CQGEGETQYF. The CDR3 DNA follows: TGTCAGGGGGAAGGGGAGACCCAGTACTTC.

The J gene is TRBJ2-5, the V gene TRBV7-9, with 10 bases fitting TRBD2. V lost 1 base to trimming and J lost 1 base; unmatched junction nucleotides: 12. Germline V gene lookup returns CDR1 SEHNR and CDR2 FQNEAQ (reference sequence). The CDR3 has 19 amino acids. CDR3 protein: CASSLGPSSSGSVQETQYF. DNA of the CDR3: TGTGCCAGCAGCTTAGGTCCCAGCTCTAGCGGGAGTGTCCAAGAGACCCAGTACTTC.

About this clone itself: A junction boundary mismatches the germline segment, possibly from a read error. V gene TRBV7-9 combines with J gene TRBJ2-4, with 11 bases that match TRBD2. CDR1 is SEHNR, CDR2 FQNEAQ, per germline (reference sequence). The CDR3 is made up of 17 amino acids. The CDR3 DNA follows: TGCGCCAGCAGCTTCCCTCTAGCGGGAGGCGGGGAGAACATTCAGTACTTC. Amino acids: CASSFPLAGGGENIQYF.

The chain has TRBV9 and TRBJ2-5, with 8 bases identical to TRBD1. CDR1 and CDR2 from the germline V gene are SGDLS and YYNGEE. After removal of 0 bases from V and 4 bases from J, the junction contained 5 bases not matched to a gene. The CDR3 is 15 amino acids. Written as DNA, the CDR3 is TGTGCCAGCAGCGTAGGACAGGGGCGGGGAGAGACCCAGTACTTC. Encoded protein: CASSVGQGRGETQYF.

J is TRBJ2-3 and V is TRBV5-6, with D possibly TRBD2 on 6 matching bases. The length of the CDR3 is 13 residues. The V end lost 4 bases, the J end lost 7 bases, and 13 bases lay between the germline ends. Germline V gene sequence: CDR1 SGHDT, CDR2 YYEEEE. CDR3 in DNA: TGTGCCAGCAGCAAAACTAGCAGATATACGCAGTATTTT. This gives the protein CASSKTSRYTQYF.

This sequence joins TRBV25-1 and TRBJ2-2; D call uncertain. The CDR3 is made up of 13 amino acids. V shed 7 bases and J shed 6 bases, with 12 bases lying between them. Germline V gene sequence: CDR1 MGHDK, CDR2 SYGVNS. The CDR3 region is CASTPSTSGELFF. The CDR3 nucleotides read TGTGCCAGCACCCCAAGCACGTCCGGGGAGCTGTTTTTT. Based on the CDR3 plus reference TRBV25-1 and TRBJ2-2, the full variable domain is EADIYQTPRYLVIGTGKKITLECSQTMGHDKMYWYQQDPGMELHLIHYSYGVNSTEKGDLSSESTVSRIRTEHFPLTLESARPSHTSQYLCASTPSTSGELFFGEGSRLTVL.

The rearrangement links TRBV27 to TRBJ2-1; tentative D call: TRBD1 (5 bases). Trimming took off 5 bases at V and 1 base at J, with 9 bases between the two ends. CDR1 is MNHEY, CDR2 SMNVEV, per germline (reference sequence). CDR3 length equals 14 residues. The CDR3 DNA sequence: TGTGCCAGCAGTCCCGACAGATCCTACAATGAGCAGTTCTTC. Its translation is CASSPDRSYNEQFF.

The gene calls are TRBV18 and TRBJ1-2; the D gene is possibly TRBD1 (5 bases). The CDR3 runs 15 residues. With 5 bases removed from V and 3 bases from J, the gap between germline ends came to 16 bases. From germline, CDR1 is KGHSH and CDR2 LQKENI. The CDR3 protein is CASSAGPGPDYGYTF. As DNA, the CDR3 is TGTGCCAGCTCAGCGGGACCGGGCCCCGACTATGGCTACACCTTC.

The CDR3 here is CASRGQGLPYEQYF. In DNA form, the CDR3 reads TGTGCGAGTAGGGGACAGGGTCTTCCCTACGAGCAGTACTTC. V gene TRBV28 combines with J gene TRBJ2-7; 9 nucleotides align to TRBD1. CDR3 length: 14 residues. Germline values: CDR1 MDHEN, CDR2 SYDVKM.

The chain carries TRBV28 and TRBJ2-1; D possibly corresponds to TRBD1 (5 bases). The ends were cut back, 7 bases at V and 4 bases at J, with 14 bases in the middle. Germline V gene sequence: CDR1 MDHEN, CDR2 SYDVKM. The CDR3 has 14 residues. The CDR3 reads CASTTVGAYNEQFF. As DNA, the CDR3 is TGTGCCAGCACCACCGTAGGGGCTTACAATGAGCAGTTCTTC.

This chain uses TRBV5-1 with TRBJ2-7; no definite D call. Trimming stripped 4 bases from V and 4 bases from J, with 12 bases between. The germline gives CDR1 SGHRS, CDR2 YFSETQ. This CDR3 region has 13 residues. CDR3 protein: CASSASWTYEQYF. The CDR3 DNA follows: TGCGCCAGCAGCGCCTCATGGACGTACGAGCAGTACTTC.

This clone was seen a single time. This sequence joins TRBV6-1 and TRBJ2-1; D remains ambiguous. Per germline, CDR1 MNHNS and CDR2 SASEGT. This CDR3 comprises 12 residues. The ends were cut back, 6 bases at V and 6 bases at J, with 9 bases in the middle. The CDR3 sequence is CASRPSVNEQFF. DNA for the CDR3: TGTGCCAGCAGGCCATCAGTCAATGAGCAGTTCTTC.

This chain links TRBV7-2 with TRBJ2-7; TRBD2 might be the D (6 bases). The CDR3 consists of 13 residues. The V end was cut by 5 bases, the J end by 3 bases, with 11 bases between. Germline values: CDR1 SGHTA, CDR2 FQGNSA. In nucleotides, the CDR3 is TGTGCCAGCAGCCAAATGGGGGGCTACGAGCAGTACTTC. Amino acids: CASSQMGGYEQYF. The whole variable domain, remainder taken from reference TRBV7-2 and TRBJ2-7, is GAGVSQSPSNKVTEKGKDVELRCDPISGHTALYWYRQSLGQGLEFLIYFQGNSAPDKSGLPSDRFSAERTGGSVSTLTIQRTQQEDSAVYLCASSQMGGYEQYFGPGTRLTVT.

On this clone itself: The same CDR3 arises from other DNA sequences in this sample as well. CDR3 DNA: TGTGCCAGCAGCCAAGTAGGGGGTGAGCAGTTCTTC. Protein: CASSQVGGEQFF. This chain connects TRBV14 to TRBJ2-1; the D gene is possibly TRBD1 (6 bases). The CDR3 extends over 12 amino acids. Trimming shortened V by 1 base and J by 9 bases, and 7 bases separated the two germline ends. CDR1 is SGHDN and CDR2 is FVKESK in the germline V gene.

DNA of the CDR3: TGTGCCAGCAGCGTATCGGGGAGTAACACCGGGGAGCTGTTTTTT. As protein: CASSVSGSNTGELFF. This rearrangement joins TRBV9 to TRBJ2-2; weak D call: TRBD2 (5 bases). V lost 1 base and J 2 bases, leaving 9 bases between the germline ends. Germline V CDR1 and CDR2: SGDLS, YYNGEE. The CDR3 totals 15 residues.